This T cell receptor beta chain stems from a study of CD8 T cells in ankylosing spondylitis. Study-wide findings and caveats: Disease-linked clones bore a CD8+ phenotype, appearing relatively rarely in peripheral blood. A motif in TCR beta, a set of eight or nine highly homologous variants, appeared characteristic of ankylosing spondylitis blood. Reportedly, significant enrichment of disease-linked clones occurred in matched ankylosing spondylitis synovial fluid.

V was pared by 8 bases and J by 2 bases, with 11 bases of the junction left unmatched. The CDR3 has 17 residues. Per germline, CDR1 ENHRY and CDR2 SYGVKD. Quantitative molecular-barcoded 5'-RACE generated the TCR beta libraries. TCRdb called the 5' RACE reads again in MiXCR, with one record for every CDR3 protein. Of about 330,000 distinct CDR3 sequences listed, roughly 8% were seen once; the top ten hold less than 15%. This clonotype was counted between two and nine times. What it recognizes is unknown. The source material was blood, either unsorted or a sorted T cell fraction (not recorded which). The chain employs TRBV10-3 and TRBJ2-7; TRBD2 matches 14 bases. The sequence came from a male donor with ankylosing spondylitis. The CDR3 DNA follows: TGTGCCATCTCCCAGGGACTAGCGGGAGAGGGAACCTACGAGCAGTACTTC. It specifies CAISQGLAGEGTYEQYF.